The 5 T cell receptor beta chains below all came from one sample that was sequenced in a study of shared clonotypes between healthy human individuals. The protocol was immunoSEQ multiplex PCR, while the TCRdb copy is restricted to in-frame clones and leaves out a portion. The sample lists 1,500,000 or so clones, 95% to 97% occurring once. Sequences were obtained from naive CD4+ T cells sorted from blood. The subset here: CD45RA+ positively selected. These receptor sequences come from a man younger than 45 in good health.

The chain is built from TRBV7-2 and TRBJ2-1; D may match TRBD1 or TRBD2 (5 bases each). Trimming cost V 3 bases and J 8 bases, with 11 bases left between them. The CDR3 is 13 amino acids. In germline, CDR1 is SGHTA, CDR2 FQGNSA. CDR3 region: CASSFRENDEQFF. The CDR3 DNA reads as TGTGCCAGCAGCTTCAGGGAGAACGATGAGCAGTTCTTC. The variable domain in full, completed from reference TRBV7-2 and TRBJ2-1, reads GAGVSQSPSNKVTEKGKDVELRCDPISGHTALYWYRQSLGQGLEFLIYFQGNSAPDKSGLPSDRFSAERTGGSVSTLTIQRTQQEDSAVYLCASSFRENDEQFFGPGTRLTVL.

This chain connects TRBV7-2 to TRBJ1-1, with unresolved D. CDR1 is SGHTA, CDR2 FQGNSA, per germline. This CDR3 is 14 amino acids long. Trimming took off 3 bases at V and 0 bases at J, with 8 bases between the two ends. The DNA of the CDR3 is TGTGCCAGCAGCTTGGAACAACTGAACACTGAAGCTTTCTTT. This translates into CASSLEQLNTEAFF.

The rearrangement joins TRBV7-9 to TRBJ2-2; a possible D gene is TRBD1 (8 bases). This CDR3 spans 16 amino acids. Germline CDR1 and CDR2: SEHNR and FQNEAQ (reference sequence). Trimming took off 5 bases at V and 3 bases at J, with 16 bases between the two ends. CDR3 DNA: TGTGCCAGCAGCCTCCGGGGGGACAGGCACACCGGGGAGCTGTTTTTT. Its translation is CASSLRGDRHTGELFF. The full variable domain, completed using reference TRBV7-9 and TRBJ2-2, is DTGVSQNPRHKITKRGQNVTFRCDPISEHNRLYWYRQTLGQGPEFLTYFQNEAQLEKSRLLSDRFSAERPKGSFSTLEIQRTEQGDSAMYLCASSLRGDRHTGELFFGEGSRLTVL.

This rearrangement joins TRBV6-5 to TRBJ2-7; no firm D call. The CDR3 covers 14 residues. V gave up 2 bases and J gave up 4 bases, with 12 bases separating them. Germline assignment: CDR1 MNHEY and CDR2 SVGAGI. CDR3: CASSYTVGRYEQYF. Written as DNA, the CDR3 is TGTGCCAGCAGTTACACAGTCGGTCGGTACGAGCAGTACTTC.

J is TRBJ2-2 and V is TRBV25-1; weak D call: TRBD2 (5 bases). This CDR3 spans 18 amino acids. Germline V lookup: CDR1 MGHDK, CDR2 SYGVNS. Trimming shortened V by 2 bases and J by 5 bases, and 21 bases separated the two germline ends. CDR3 protein: CASSELGLWGSGTGELFF. The CDR3 DNA reads TGTGCCAGCAGTGAACTGGGTCTGTGGGGATCGGGAACCGGGGAGCTGTTTTTT.